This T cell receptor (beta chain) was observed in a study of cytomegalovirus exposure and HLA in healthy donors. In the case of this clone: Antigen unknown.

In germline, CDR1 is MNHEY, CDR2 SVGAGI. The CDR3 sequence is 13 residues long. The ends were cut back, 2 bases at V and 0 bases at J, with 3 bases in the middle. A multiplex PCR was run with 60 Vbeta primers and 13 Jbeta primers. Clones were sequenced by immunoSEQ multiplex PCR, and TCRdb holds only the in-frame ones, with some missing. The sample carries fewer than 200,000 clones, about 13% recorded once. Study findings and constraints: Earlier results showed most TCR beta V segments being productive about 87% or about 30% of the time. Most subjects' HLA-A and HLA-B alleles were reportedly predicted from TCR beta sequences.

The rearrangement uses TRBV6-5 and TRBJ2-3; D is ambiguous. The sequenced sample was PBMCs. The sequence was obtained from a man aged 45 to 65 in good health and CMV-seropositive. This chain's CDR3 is CASSYQSTDTQYF. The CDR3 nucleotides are TGTGCCAGCAGTTACCAGAGCACAGATACGCAGTATTTT.